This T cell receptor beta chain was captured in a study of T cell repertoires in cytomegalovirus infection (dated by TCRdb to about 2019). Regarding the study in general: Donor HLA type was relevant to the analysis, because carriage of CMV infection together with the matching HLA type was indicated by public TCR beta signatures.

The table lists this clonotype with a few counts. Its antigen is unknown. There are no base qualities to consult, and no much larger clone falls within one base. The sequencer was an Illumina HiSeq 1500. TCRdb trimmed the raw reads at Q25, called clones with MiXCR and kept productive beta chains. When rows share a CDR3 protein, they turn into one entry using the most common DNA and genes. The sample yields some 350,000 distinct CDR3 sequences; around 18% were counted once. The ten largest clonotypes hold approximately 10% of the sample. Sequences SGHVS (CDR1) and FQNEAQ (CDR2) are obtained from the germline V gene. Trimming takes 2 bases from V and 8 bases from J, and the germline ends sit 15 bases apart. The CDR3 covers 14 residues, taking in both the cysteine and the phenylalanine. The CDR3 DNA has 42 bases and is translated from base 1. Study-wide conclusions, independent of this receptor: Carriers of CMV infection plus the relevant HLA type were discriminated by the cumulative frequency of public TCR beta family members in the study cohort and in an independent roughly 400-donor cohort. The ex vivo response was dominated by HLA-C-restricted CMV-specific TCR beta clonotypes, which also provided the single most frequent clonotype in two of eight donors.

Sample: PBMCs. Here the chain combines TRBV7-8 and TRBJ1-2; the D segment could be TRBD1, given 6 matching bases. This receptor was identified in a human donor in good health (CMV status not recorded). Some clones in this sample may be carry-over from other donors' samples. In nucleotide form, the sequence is TGTGCCAGCAGCTTACTGGGCAGGGGTTACGGCTACACCTTC. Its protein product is CASSLLGRGYGYTF.